This entry concerns a single TCR beta chain. Its target is not known. This specimen comes from a study of Ad26.COV2.S vaccination and SARS-CoV-2 variants. Findings of the study overall: Vaccinees reportedly had broad spike-specific CD8+ and CD4+ T cell responses. Ad26.COV2.S recipients had broader spike-specific TCRs (P = 0.0014). Whether participants received vaccine or placebo, their non-spike TCR breadth was similar.

The CDR3 length is 15 residues. The germline V and J ends were trimmed by 0 bases and 7 bases, with 13 bases remaining between them. CDR1 is SGHRS, CDR2 YFSETQ, per germline. TCRdb keeps only in-frame clones here, not all; method: immunoSEQ multiplex PCR. The sample has under 150,000 clones, 86% seen once. The chain combines TRBV5-1 with TRBJ1-4; no definite D call. The material sequenced was peripheral blood, taken after recovery from COVID-19. This receptor was taken from a human donor who had recovered from COVID-19. Here the CDR3 reads CASSLARPGSEKLFF. CDR3 bases: TGCGCCAGCAGCTTGGCTCGTCCCGGGAGTGAAAAACTGTTTTTT.